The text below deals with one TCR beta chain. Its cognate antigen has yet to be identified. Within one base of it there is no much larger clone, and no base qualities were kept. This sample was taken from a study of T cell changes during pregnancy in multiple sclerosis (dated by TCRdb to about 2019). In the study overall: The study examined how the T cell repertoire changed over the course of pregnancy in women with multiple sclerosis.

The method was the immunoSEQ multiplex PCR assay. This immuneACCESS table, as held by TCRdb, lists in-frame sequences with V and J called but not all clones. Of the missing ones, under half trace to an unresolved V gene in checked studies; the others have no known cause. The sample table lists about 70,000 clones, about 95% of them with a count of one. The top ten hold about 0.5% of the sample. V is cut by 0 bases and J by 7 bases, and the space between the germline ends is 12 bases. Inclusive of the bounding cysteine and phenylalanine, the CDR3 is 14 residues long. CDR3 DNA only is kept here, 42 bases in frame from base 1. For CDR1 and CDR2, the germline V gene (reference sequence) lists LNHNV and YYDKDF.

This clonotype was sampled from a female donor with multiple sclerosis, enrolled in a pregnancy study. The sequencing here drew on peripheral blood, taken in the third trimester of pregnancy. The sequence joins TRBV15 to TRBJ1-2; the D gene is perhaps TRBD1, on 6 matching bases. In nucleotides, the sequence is TGTGCCACCAGCAGAGATCTGACAGGTGGTGGCTACACCTTC. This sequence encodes CATSRDLTGGGYTF.